The 3 T cell receptor beta chains in this list originate from one sample, sequenced in a study of T cell responses to AZD1222 COVID-19 vaccine. Clones were sequenced by immunoSEQ multiplex PCR, and TCRdb holds only the in-frame ones, with some missing. Of more than 85,000 clones in the sample, around 87% were seen once. Sequencing used peripheral blood, obtained on day 0 of AZD1222 vaccination. Receptors were obtained from an adult in good health.

This clone appeared once. This chain connects TRBV10-3 to TRBJ2-2; 9 bases fit TRBD1. J lost 0 bases, V lost 5 bases, and 1 base had no gene match. Germline CDR1 reads ENHRY; CDR2 reads SYGVKD. The CDR3 totals 15 residues. CDR3 region: CAISRQGANTGELFF. In DNA form, the CDR3 reads TGTGCCATCAGTAGACAGGGGGCGAACACCGGGGAGCTGTTTTTT.

This rearrangement joins TRBV5-6 to TRBJ1-2; possible D gene TRBD1, 5 bases. This CDR3 is 16 amino acids long. Trimming shortened V by 2 bases and J by 4 bases, and 18 bases separated the two germline ends. The germline CDR1 and CDR2 sequences are SGHDT and YYEEEE. The CDR3 loop reads CASSLWRVQGTYGYTF. The CDR3 DNA reads as TGTGCCAGCAGCTTATGGCGGGTTCAGGGCACCTATGGCTACACCTTC.

The rearrangement joins TRBV7-3 to TRBJ2-7; D gene ambiguous. Germline V gene data show CDR1 as SGHTA and CDR2 as FQGTGA. V was clipped by 4 bases and J by 3 bases, with 13 bases between them. CDR3 size: 14 residues. The CDR3, as DNA: TGTGCCAGCAGCTCCCTCGGCGGCCACTACGAGCAGTACTTC. Translated: CASSSLGGHYEQYF.